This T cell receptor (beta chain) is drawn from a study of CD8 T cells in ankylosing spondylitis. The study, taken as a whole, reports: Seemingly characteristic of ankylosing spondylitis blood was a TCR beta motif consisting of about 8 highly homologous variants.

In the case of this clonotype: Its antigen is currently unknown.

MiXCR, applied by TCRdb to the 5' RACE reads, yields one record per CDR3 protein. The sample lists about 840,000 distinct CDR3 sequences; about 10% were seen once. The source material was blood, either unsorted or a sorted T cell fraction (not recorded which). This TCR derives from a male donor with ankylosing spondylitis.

CDR3: CAIRDIAGGPYNEQFF. DNA of the CDR3: TGTGCCATCAGGGATATAGCGGGGGGCCCTTACAATGAGCAGTTCTTC. V and J are TRBV10-3 and TRBJ2-1; 10 nucleotides line up with TRBD2. Germline V gene sequence: CDR1 ENHRY, CDR2 SYGVKD. V was pared by 6 bases and J by 4 bases, with 9 bases of the junction left unmatched. The CDR3 loop spans 16 amino acids.